This entry lists 26 T cell receptor beta chains sequenced from one sample in a study of T cell responses to AZD1222 COVID-19 vaccine. Assay used: immunoSEQ multiplex PCR; TCRdb lists only in-frame clones, some missing. Seen here are approximately 150,000 clones, roughly 87% observed once, and the top ten hold roughly 1.5%. The source material was peripheral blood, sampled 28 days after the second AZD1222 dose. The receptors here all came from an adult who received the AZD1222 COVID-19 vaccine.

The rearrangement joins TRBV10-1 to TRBJ2-3; 9 bases align to TRBD1. Germline V lookup: CDR1 WNHNN, CDR2 SYGVQD (reference sequence). CDR3 length equals 17 residues. V trimming: 0 bases; J trimming: 4 bases; junction bases outside the gene matches: 8. This chain's CDR3 is CASSESRDRVSADTQYF. The CDR3 DNA reads TGCGCCAGCAGTGAGTCCCGGGACAGGGTTTCCGCAGATACGCAGTATTTT.

The chain links TRBV19 to TRBJ1-5, with D tentatively TRBD1 (5 bases). Germline assignment: CDR1 LNHDA and CDR2 SQIVND (reference sequence). The CDR3 runs 17 residues. V lost 1 base and J 6 bases, leaving 19 bases between the germline ends. The CDR3 loop reads CASSIGWVRAIGQPQHF. CDR3 in DNA: TGTGCCAGTAGTATAGGGTGGGTCAGGGCAATCGGTCAGCCCCAGCATTTT.

A few counts support this clone. This chain links TRBV29-1 with TRBJ2-5; 12 bases are shared with TRBD2. CDR3 length: 16 amino acids. Germline assignment: CDR1 SQVTM and CDR2 ANQGSEA. The V gene end was trimmed by 1 base and the J gene end by 0 bases; junction bases not matched to a gene: 3. CDR3 sequence reads: CSVEGTSGTYQETQYF. The CDR3, as DNA: TGCAGCGTTGAAGGGACTAGCGGGACGTACCAAGAGACCCAGTACTTC.

This CDR3 is CASSPLLTANYGYTF. The CDR3 bases are TGTGCCAGCAGCCCCCTCTTGACAGCTAACTATGGCTACACCTTC. This chain links TRBV7-9 with TRBJ1-2; TRBD1 might be the D (5 bases). Germline assignment: CDR1 SEHNR and CDR2 FQNEAQ (reference sequence). V was pared by 5 bases and J by 0 bases, with 13 bases between. The CDR3 is made up of 15 amino acids.

The chain joins TRBV7-2 to TRBJ2-7; 10 bases fit TRBD2. This CDR3 is 14 amino acids long. CDR1 and CDR2 from the germline V gene are SGHTA and FQGNSA. V trimming: 3 bases; J trimming: 7 bases; junction bases outside the gene matches: 6. CDR3 bases: TGTGCCAGCAGCTTCGGGGGACTAGCGAGGGAGCAGTACTTC. Protein sequence: CASSFGGLAREQYF.

The chain is built from TRBV19 and TRBJ2-7, with 7 bases that match TRBD2. Germline V gene sequence: CDR1 LNHDA, CDR2 SQIVND (reference sequence). The CDR3 runs to 14 residues. V was clipped by 3 bases and J by 5 bases; unmatched bases: 7. The CDR3 spells CASSMREGLNEQYF. The DNA of the CDR3 is TGTGCCAGTAGTATGAGGGAGGGCCTGAACGAGCAGTACTTC.

This sequence joins TRBV29-1 and TRBJ2-7; 7 bases map to TRBD1. The germline V gene encodes CDR1 SQVTM and CDR2 ANQGSEA. CDR3 length equals 14 residues. The V segment lost 4 bases and the J segment 3 bases; nucleotides outside the gene matches: 9. CDR3 sequence: CSVARTGALYEQYF. The CDR3 DNA is TGCAGCGTTGCGAGGACAGGCGCCCTCTACGAGCAGTACTTC.

The sample holds a few counts of this clone. This chain joins TRBV5-3 and TRBJ2-1; D may be TRBD2 (5 bases). TRBV5-3 is recorded as an ORF, its role being uncertain. Trimming took off 0 bases at V and 8 bases at J, with 18 bases between the two ends. The CDR3 covers 16 residues. The DNA for the CDR3 is TGTGCCAGAAGCTTGGCCCCCTACCCTAGCATAGATGAGCAGTTCTTC. It yields the protein CARSLAPYPSIDEQFF.

The chain is built from TRBV4-2 and TRBJ2-7; a possible D gene is TRBD1 (5 bases). The CDR3 runs 16 residues. Per germline, CDR1 LGHNA and CDR2 YNFKEQ. V dropped 0 bases and J dropped 4 bases, with 16 bases sitting between them. CDR3 sequence: CASSQERTSVWYEQYF. CDR3 sequence (DNA): TGTGCCAGCAGCCAAGAACGGACATCGGTCTGGTACGAGCAGTACTTC.

The J gene is TRBJ2-7, the V gene TRBV7-6; tentative D call: TRBD2 (5 bases). Germline assignment: CDR1 SGHVS and CDR2 FNYEAQ. Between the trimmed V and J ends, which lost 5 bases and 4 bases, there was a span of 18 bases. The CDR3 covers 15 residues. In nucleotides, the CDR3 is TGTGCCAGCAGCCCTACTACGGGTAGCGTATACGAGCAGTACTTC. This encodes CASSPTTGSVYEQYF. Based on the CDR3 plus reference TRBV7-6 and TRBJ2-7, the full variable domain is GAGVSQSPRYKVTKRGQDVALRCDPISGHVSLYWYRQALGQGPEFLTYFNYEAQQDKSGLPNDRFSAERPEGSISTLTIQRTEQRDSAMYRCASSPTTGSVYEQYFGPGTRLTVT.

V is TRBV7-2 and J is TRBJ2-7; TRBD2 agrees at 8 bases. The germline CDR1 and CDR2 sequences are SGHTA and FQGNSA. V trimming: 3 bases; J trimming: 2 bases; junction bases outside the gene matches: 18. The CDR3 has 19 amino acids. The CDR3, as DNA: TGTGCCAGCAGCTTCAACAGCGGGAGTGGATACGGTATGCCCTACGAGCAGTACTTC. Amino acids: CASSFNSGSGYGMPYEQYF.

The J gene is TRBJ1-5, the V gene TRBV27; D is undetermined. The V gene lost 4 bases and the J gene lost 0 bases, with 19 bases spanning the gap. This CDR3 has 18 residues. From germline, CDR1 is MNHEY and CDR2 SMNVEV (reference sequence). This CDR3 reads CASSYPPAGPHSNQPQHF. The CDR3 region has the DNA TGTGCCAGCAGTTACCCCCCGGCAGGCCCTCATAGCAATCAGCCCCAGCATTTT.

The chain joins TRBV7-9 to TRBJ2-7; D may be TRBD1 (5 bases). Germline V gene sequence: CDR1 SEHNR, CDR2 FQNEAQ (reference sequence). V dropped 4 bases and J dropped 0 bases, with 16 bases sitting between them. This CDR3 region has 16 residues. The CDR3 here is CASSSNTRGGSYEQYF. CDR3 in DNA: TGTGCCAGCAGCTCCAACACAAGGGGTGGCTCCTACGAGCAGTACTTC.

The chain joins TRBV7-9 to TRBJ1-1; the D gene is possibly TRBD1 (6 bases). Germline V gene lookup returns CDR1 SEHNR and CDR2 FQNEAQ (reference sequence). This CDR3 is 14 amino acids long. Deletions cut 1 base from V and 1 base from J, with 7 bases between. The CDR3 here is CASSLVTGNTEAFF. The CDR3 nucleotides are TGTGCCAGCAGCTTAGTGACAGGGAACACTGAAGCTTTCTTT.

The chain recombines TRBV4-3 with TRBJ1-6, with D hard to call. The CDR3 has 16 amino acids. Germline loops: CDR1 LGHNA, CDR2 YSLEER. Trimming pared 0 bases from V and 7 bases from J, leaving 13 bases between. This CDR3 reads CASSQDLGSQNSPLHF. CDR3 nucleotides: TGCGCCAGCAGCCAAGATTTAGGCAGTCAGAATTCACCCCTCCACTTT.

The J gene is TRBJ2-7, the V gene TRBV19, with TRBD2 matching 7 bases. CDR3 length: 14 amino acids. Germline CDR1 reads LNHDA; CDR2 reads SQIVND (reference sequence). Unmatched junction bases numbered 7, after V lost 2 bases and J lost 6 bases. The CDR3 sequence is CASSISGAGREQYF. The CDR3, as DNA: TGTGCCAGTAGTATATCCGGAGCGGGACGCGAGCAGTACTTC.

CDR3 loop: CASSSRDPNTGELFF. The CDR3 nucleotides read TGTGCCAGCAGTAGCCGGGACCCGAACACCGGGGAGCTGTTTTTT. The J gene is TRBJ2-2, the V gene TRBV27; D tentatively reads TRBD1 or TRBD2 (5 bases each). Germline lookup yields CDR1 MNHEY and CDR2 SMNVEV (reference sequence). Trimming pared 5 bases from V and 0 bases from J, leaving 10 bases between. The CDR3 is 15 amino acids.

This clone was found once. The chain recombines TRBV7-2 with TRBJ2-7, with a possible D match to TRBD1 (5 bases). This CDR3 comprises 14 residues. V was pared by 5 bases and J by 1 base, with 12 bases between. Germline lookup yields CDR1 SGHTA and CDR2 FQGNSA. Here the CDR3 reads CASSPRQISYEQYF. The CDR3 region has the DNA TGTGCCAGCAGCCCCCGACAGATATCCTACGAGCAGTACTTC.

The V and J genes are TRBV30 and TRBJ2-7, with TRBD2 matching 10 bases. CDR3 length: 14 amino acids. The germline V gene encodes CDR1 GTSNPN and CDR2 SVGIG (reference sequence). Trimming cost V 2 bases and J 5 bases; bases outside gene matches: 6. The CDR3 loop is CAWSLDSGRNEQYF. CDR3 coding DNA: TGTGCCTGGAGTCTGGATAGCGGGAGGAACGAGCAGTACTTC.

The chain links TRBV4-2 to TRBJ1-1, with D unclear. The CDR3 runs to 17 residues. Trimming removed 2 bases from V and 3 bases from J, with 19 bases in between. Germline V lookup: CDR1 LGHNA, CDR2 YNFKEQ. The CDR3 coding sequence is TGTGCCAGCAGCCAAAGTACAGCTACCCCATTGGACACTGAAGCTTTCTTT. Residues: CASSQSTATPLDTEAFF.

In this sample, this clone turned up once. This sequence joins TRBV18 and TRBJ2-1; TRBD1 agrees at 10 bases. After removal of 4 bases from V and 5 bases from J, the junction contained 11 bases not matched to a gene. The CDR3 totals 17 residues. Germline V gene sequence: CDR1 KGHSH, CDR2 LQKENI. CDR3 coding DNA: TGTGCCAGCTCACGGGCACCAGGGACAGGGGCGGACAATGAGCAGTTCTTC. Its translation is CASSRAPGTGADNEQFF.

This clone was picked up a small number of times. J is TRBJ1-1 and V is TRBV6-5; D possibly corresponds to TRBD1 (5 bases). The germline CDR1 and CDR2 sequences are MNHEY and SVGAGI. The CDR3 spans 15 residues. The V end lost 6 bases, the J end lost 8 bases, and 22 bases lay between the germline ends. As DNA, the CDR3 is TGTGCCAGCAGCCTTACACGGGGCGAGGGAAAAGAAGCTTTCTTT. Amino acid sequence: CASSLTRGEGKEAFF.

The chain links TRBV15 to TRBJ2-1, with D possibly being TRBD1 or TRBD2 (5 bases each). Trimming removed 0 bases at V and 13 bases at J, with 19 bases between. This CDR3 contains 15 residues. The V gene's germline CDR1 is LNHNV and CDR2 YYDKDF (reference sequence). In nucleotides, the CDR3 is TGTGCCACCAGCAGAGACCTGGGGGATGGGTTCGTACAGTTCTTC. This sequence encodes CATSRDLGDGFVQFF.

The chain has TRBV7-8 and TRBJ1-6; 8 bases match TRBD1. The J segment lost 7 bases and the V segment lost 5 bases, leaving 10 bases of the junction unmatched. The CDR3 consists of 16 residues. Germline CDR1 SGHVS, CDR2 FQNEAQ. DNA of the CDR3: TGTGCCAGCAGCCTACCGAGGACAGGGCCAAATTCACCCCTCCACTTT. Residues: CASSLPRTGPNSPLHF.

This clone was recorded only once. The chain carries TRBV2 and TRBJ2-1; 9 nucleotides match TRBD1. V lost 8 bases and J lost 8; bases outside the gene matches: 13. CDR1 and CDR2 (germline): SNHLY, FYNNEI. The CDR3 consists of 15 residues. For the CDR3, the DNA is TGTGCCAGCGGCCTGACAGGGGGATTTTACGATGAGCAGTTCTTC. This codes for CASGLTGGFYDEQFF.

The rearrangement joins TRBV5-6 to TRBJ2-2; the match to TRBD1 covers 7 bases. The V and J ends lost 0 bases and 4 bases, in that order; junction bases with no gene match: 3. There are 15 residues in the CDR3. Per the germline V gene, CDR1 is SGHDT and CDR2 is YYEEEE. CDR3 loop: CASSLDRGFTGELFF. CDR3 DNA: TGTGCCAGCAGCTTGGACAGGGGCTTCACCGGGGAGCTGTTTTTT.